This entry features one T cell receptor (beta chain) sequence. The antigen remains unidentified. The source of the sample is a study of beta chain features in type 1 diabetes. Purities over 98% were achieved in all sorted populations. This CDR3 is built from 15 residues. V shed 3 bases, J shed 6 bases, and the junction held 11 bases outside the gene matches. Germline values: CDR1 SGHNT, CDR2 YYREEE (reference sequence). The entirety of the isolated RNA underwent reverse transcription, so expressed TCRB transcripts were sequenced. Sequencing produced, on average, around 1 million reads for the stem cell-like memory T cell samples. This table comes from immunoSEQ multiplex PCR, and its TCRdb copy is limited to in-frame clones, with some not included. The repertoire holds 40,000 to 55,000 clones, with around 40% as singletons. Study-wide results and caveats: Among all four CD4+ subsets, Type 1 diabetes patients had TCRB CDR3s that were moderately but significantly shorter.

This chain joins TRBV5-4 and TRBJ2-7; TRBD2 aligns across 8 bases. Input material: stem cell memory CD4+ T cells from blood. The receptor's source is a man under 40 with type 1 diabetes. The CDR3 nucleotides read TGTGCCAGCAGCTCCGTACCGGGACTAGGTGTCGAGCAGTACTTC. Protein: CASSSVPGLGVEQYF.